This TCR beta chain came from a study of blood T cell repertoires in COVID-19. Study at large: T cells, B-cell-depleted T cells, or PBMCs supplied cDNA or gDNA.

Trimming cost V 7 bases and J 5 bases, with 18 bases left between them. Germline V CDR1 and CDR2: SGHVS, FQNEAQ. This CDR3 is built from 15 residues. Assay: immunoSEQ multiplex PCR; the TCRdb copy retains only in-frame clones and omits some. The sample includes 300,000 or so clones, 80% to 90% of them seen just once. The receptor was isolated from a man younger than 30 who had recovered from COVID-19. The rearrangement uses TRBV7-8 and TRBJ2-1, with D uncertain. The sequenced sample was peripheral blood. CDR3 region: CASTLLSGSNNEQFF. The DNA for the CDR3 is TGTGCCAGCACCCTTCTTTCCGGGTCTAACAATGAGCAGTTCTTC.